The sample holds a few counts of the clone carrying this T cell receptor beta chain. The antigen remains undetermined. The data stem from a study of cytomegalovirus exposure and HLA in healthy donors. General study points: TRBV6-2, TRBV6-3 and some other V segments were excluded as indistinguishable.

It was with 60 Vbeta and 13 Jbeta primers that the PCR ran. Profiled with immunoSEQ multiplex PCR; TCRdb holds only in-frame clones, not every one. The sample records approximately 110,000 clones, less than 20% being singletons. The CDR3 length is 18 residues. The V gene end was trimmed by 0 bases and the J gene end by 3 bases; junction bases not matched to a gene: 9. In germline, CDR1 is MDHEN, CDR2 SYDVKM. The sequenced sample was PBMCs. This TCR came from a woman aged 18 to 35 in good health and CMV-seronegative. V and J are TRBV28 and TRBJ2-7; 12 positions agree with TRBD2. CDR3 sequence (DNA): TGTGCCAGCAGTTTATGGGACTTACTAGCGGGGGGAAGCTACGAGCAGTACTTC. It encodes CASSLWDLLAGGSYEQYF.